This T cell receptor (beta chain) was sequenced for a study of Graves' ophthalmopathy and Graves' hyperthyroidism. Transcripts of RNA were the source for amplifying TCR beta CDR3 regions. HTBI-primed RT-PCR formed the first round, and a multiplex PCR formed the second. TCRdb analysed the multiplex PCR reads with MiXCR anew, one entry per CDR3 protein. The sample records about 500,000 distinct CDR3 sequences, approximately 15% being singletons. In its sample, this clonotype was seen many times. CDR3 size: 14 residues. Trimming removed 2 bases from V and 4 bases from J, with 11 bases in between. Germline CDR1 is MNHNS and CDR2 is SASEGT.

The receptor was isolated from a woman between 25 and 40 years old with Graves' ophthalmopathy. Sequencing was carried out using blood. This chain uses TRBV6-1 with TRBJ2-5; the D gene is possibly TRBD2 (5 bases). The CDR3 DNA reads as TGTGCCAGCAGTGAACTATCAGGAGGAGAGACCCAGTACTTC. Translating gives CASSELSGGETQYF.